A single sample gave rise to the 22 T cell receptor beta chains below, sequenced in a study of blood T cell repertoires in COVID-19. Method: immunoSEQ multiplex PCR; TCRdb's copy keeps in-frame clones and lacks some. The sample has 250,000 to 300,000 clones; 75% to 90% are singletons. The sequenced sample consisted of peripheral blood. Source of these receptors: a man between 45 and 60 years old with acute or convalescent COVID-19.

The chain links TRBV27 to TRBJ2-1; 8 positions agree with TRBD1. V gave up 6 bases and J gave up 5 bases; unmatched junction bases: 9. This CDR3 is 15 amino acids long. Germline CDR1 and CDR2: MNHEY and SMNVEV (reference sequence). CDR3 sequence (DNA): TGTGCCAGCAGCGAAGACAGGGGACACCACAATGAGCAGTTCTTC. This codes for CASSEDRGHHNEQFF.

Remarks on this clone: Other DNA sequences in this specimen translate into the identical CDR3. The chain joins TRBV12-3 or TRBV12-4 to TRBJ2-5; D may be TRBD1 (5 bases). CDR3 length: 13 amino acids. Trimming pared 2 bases from V and 3 bases from J, leaving 7 bases between. CDR3 residues: CASSLWGEETQYF. In nucleotides, the CDR3 is TGTGCCAGCAGTTTATGGGGCGAAGAGACCCAGTACTTC.

The CDR3 nucleotides are TGCGCCAGCAGCAAAGACAGGGTTTCCTACAATGAGCAGTTCTTC. Translated: CASSKDRVSYNEQFF. The chain is built from TRBV5-1 and TRBJ2-1; 7 bases are a match to TRBD1. The CDR3 sequence is 15 residues long. Germline lookup yields CDR1 SGHRS and CDR2 YFSETQ. V gave up 4 bases and J gave up 1 base; unmatched junction bases: 5.

The chain joins TRBV29-1 to TRBJ1-4; tentative D call: TRBD1 (6 bases). The germline gives CDR1 SQVTM, CDR2 ANQGSEA. The CDR3 extends over 13 amino acids. V was trimmed by 6 bases and J by 7 bases, leaving 15 bases between them. The CDR3 spells CSVQGRGREKLFF. In nucleotides, the CDR3 is TGCAGCGTCCAAGGCAGGGGTCGTGAAAAACTGTTTTTT.

The chain recombines TRBV13 with TRBJ1-3, with D uncertain. CDR1 is PRHDT and CDR2 is FYEKMQ in the germline V gene (reference sequence). The CDR3 covers 14 residues. V was shortened by 5 bases and J by 8 bases, with 16 bases between the two germline ends. The CDR3, as DNA: TGTGCCAGCAGCCCCTCGGGATTTCCTTACACCATATATTTT. Translated, it gives CASSPSGFPYTIYF.

This chain joins TRBV6-5 and TRBJ2-7; D unresolved. In germline, CDR1 is MNHEY, CDR2 SVGAGI. Between the trimmed V and J ends, which lost 4 bases and 1 base, there was a span of 14 bases. The CDR3 has 15 amino acids. CDR3 loop: CASSSNSRLSYEQYF. CDR3 nucleotides: TGTGCCAGCAGTTCAAACAGCCGTTTATCCTACGAGCAGTACTTC.

The rearrangement uses TRBV4-1 and TRBJ1-2; 7 bases agree with TRBD1. Germline CDR1 and CDR2: MGHRA and YSYEKL. J gave up 4 bases and V 3 bases, and 5 bases lay outside the gene matches. The CDR3 covers 14 residues. CDR3 nucleotide sequence: TGCGCCAGCAGCCAGACGGGACAGACCTATGGCTACACCTTC. Translated, it gives CASSQTGQTYGYTF.

The chain recombines TRBV7-8 with TRBJ1-3; D gene unclear. The V end was cut by 5 bases, the J end by 2 bases, with 10 bases between. This CDR3 is built from 14 residues. The germline gives CDR1 SGHVS, CDR2 FQNEAQ. The CDR3 reads CASSVDFPGNTIYF. The CDR3 bases are TGTGCCAGCAGCGTGGACTTCCCTGGAAACACCATATATTTT.

The chain couples TRBV6-2 or TRBV6-3 to TRBJ1-1; D not certain. Between the trimmed V and J ends, which lost 0 bases and 5 bases, there was a span of 10 bases. This CDR3 comprises 14 residues. CDR1 and CDR2 (germline): MNHEY, SVGEGT. As DNA, the CDR3 is TGTGCCAGCAGTTACTCGAGGGTTTGGACTGAAGCTTTCTTT. It translates to CASSYSRVWTEAFF.

This chain uses TRBV19 with TRBJ2-1; D possibly corresponds to TRBD1 (6 bases). The germline CDR1 and CDR2 sequences are LNHDA and SQIVND (reference sequence). This CDR3 is built from 16 residues. Trimming took 2 bases from V and 3 from J, leaving 14 bases between them. CDR3: CASSISAGVIYNEQFF. CDR3 DNA sequence: TGTGCCAGTAGTATATCGGCAGGGGTGATCTACAATGAGCAGTTCTTC.

V is TRBV4-2 and J is TRBJ1-2, with D perhaps TRBD1 (5 bases). With 0 bases removed from V and 8 bases from J, the gap between germline ends came to 13 bases. Germline V gene sequence: CDR1 LGHNA, CDR2 YNFKEQ. The CDR3 consists of 14 residues. The CDR3 nucleotides read TGTGCCAGCAGCCAAGATACGGGGGTAGGGGGCTACACCTTC. Its translation is CASSQDTGVGGYTF.

The chain has TRBV7-2 and TRBJ2-5; 7 bases are a match to TRBD2. CDR3 length: 14 residues. Germline CDR1 SGHTA, CDR2 FQGNSA. J lost 2 bases, V lost 10 bases, and 10 bases had no gene match. The CDR3 DNA sequence: TGTGCCACCGGGCCGGGGGGATTACAAGAGACCCAGTACTTC. It encodes CATGPGGLQETQYF.

The chain recombines TRBV3-1 (or the pseudogene TRBV3-2) with TRBJ1-3, with D perhaps matching TRBD1 (5 bases). The CDR3 loop spans 16 amino acids. Looked up from germline, CDR1 is LGHDT and CDR2 is YNNKEL (reference sequence). Trimming cost V 6 bases and J 1 base, with 16 bases left between them. The CDR3 region is CASRGAGEDSGNTIYF. DNA for the CDR3: TGTGCCAGCAGGGGAGCGGGGGAGGATTCTGGAAACACCATATATTTT.

Comments on this clone: The sample holds other DNA sequences that translate to the same CDR3. The J gene is TRBJ2-7, the V gene TRBV3-1 (or the pseudogene TRBV3-2), with D perhaps TRBD2 (5 bases). The CDR3 runs 12 residues. Trimming removed 4 bases from V and 3 bases from J, with 7 bases in between. Germline loops: CDR1 LGHDT, CDR2 YNNKEL (reference sequence). The CDR3 coding sequence is TGTGCCAGCAGCCCCCGGGGCTACGAGCAGTACTTC. This translates into CASSPRGYEQYF.

Of note for this clone: At one boundary the junction diverges from the germline segment, which might be a read error. The chain is built from TRBV18 and TRBJ1-1, with TRBD1 matching 10 bases. CDR3 length equals 17 residues. From germline, CDR1 is KGHSH and CDR2 LQKENI. The CDR3 nucleotides read TGTGCCAGCTCGCCACCGGGACAGGGGCTTCAGAACACTGAAGCTTTCTTT. Translated: CASSPPGQGLQNTEAFF.

Worth noting for this clone: The sample has other DNA sequences that encode this CDR3 too. The chain uses TRBV6-5 and TRBJ2-1; TRBD1 agrees at 8 bases. This CDR3 comprises 15 residues. V was clipped by 3 bases and J by 6 bases; unmatched bases: 7. CDR1 is MNHEY and CDR2 is SVGAGI in the germline V gene. CDR3: CASSYPGTGVNEQFF. CDR3 coding DNA: TGTGCCAGCAGTTATCCCGGGACAGGTGTCAATGAGCAGTTCTTC.

The V call is TRBV11-2, the J call TRBJ1-2; TRBD1 matches at 11 bases. The germline CDR1 and CDR2 sequences are SGHAT and FQNNGV. Trimming at V came to 5 bases and at J to 4 bases, leaving 6 bases not matched to a gene. The CDR3 consists of 15 residues. The CDR3 reads CASSLGQGAGYGYTF. CDR3 nucleotides: TGTGCCAGCAGCCTAGGACAGGGGGCAGGCTATGGCTACACCTTC.

The chain is built from TRBV2 and TRBJ1-3; TRBD1 aligns across 9 bases. There are 15 residues in the CDR3. V trimming: 3 bases; J trimming: 9 bases; junction bases outside the gene matches: 9. Germline CDR1 is SNHLY and CDR2 is FYNNEI. The CDR3, as DNA: TGTGCCAGCAGTGACCAGACAGGGGGTGTAGGCACCATATATTTT. Its protein is CASSDQTGGVGTIYF. The variable domain in full, with the rest retrieved from reference TRBV2 and TRBJ1-3, is EPEVTQTPSHQVTQMGQEVILRCVPISNHLYFYWYRQILGQKVEFLVSFYNNEISEKSEIFDDQFSVERPDGSNFTLKIRSTKLEDSAMYFCASSDQTGGVGTIYFGEGSWLTVV.

This clone was found a few times. The gene calls are TRBV6-5 and TRBJ2-2; D remains ambiguous. Germline V gene lookup returns CDR1 MNHEY and CDR2 SVGAGI. This CDR3 is built from 15 residues. Between the trimmed V and J ends, which lost 5 bases and 0 bases, there was a span of 10 bases. CDR3 coding DNA: TGTGCCAGCAGTCCCGGTGCCCCGAACACCGGGGAGCTGTTTTTT. Amino acids: CASSPGAPNTGELFF.

The CDR3 coding sequence is TGTGCCTGGAGTTTCGGGGGGGGTTACAATGAGCAGTTCTTC. Protein: CAWSFGGGYNEQFF. The chain couples TRBV30 to TRBJ2-1; 8 bases line up with TRBD2. The J segment lost 4 bases and the V segment lost 2 bases, leaving 4 bases of the junction unmatched. Germline CDR1 reads GTSNPN; CDR2 reads SVGIG (reference sequence). The CDR3 totals 14 residues.

The chain joins TRBV5-1 to TRBJ1-4; the match to TRBD1 covers 7 bases. The CDR3 loop spans 15 amino acids. The V gene end was trimmed by 2 bases and the J gene end by 8 bases; junction bases not matched to a gene: 9. CDR1 is SGHRS, CDR2 YFSETQ, per germline. CDR3 DNA: TGCGCCAGCAGCTTTCGAGGGAACAGGGGAGAAAAACTGTTTTTT. This sequence encodes CASSFRGNRGEKLFF. Together with reference TRBV5-1 and TRBJ1-4, the CDR3 gives the full variable domain: KAGVTQTPRYLIKTRGQQVTLSCSPISGHRSVSWYQQTPGQGLQFLFEYFSETQRNKGNFPGRFSGRQFSNSRSEMNVSTLELGDSALYLCASSFRGNRGEKLFFGSGTQLSVL.

The chain joins TRBV19 to TRBJ1-5, with D uncertain. The germline V and J ends were trimmed by 9 bases and 2 bases, with 5 bases remaining between them. The CDR3 length is 11 residues. Germline CDR1 reads LNHDA; CDR2 reads SQIVND (reference sequence). The CDR3 sequence: CASGGNQPQHF. The CDR3 bases are TGTGCCAGCGGGGGCAATCAGCCCCAGCATTTT.